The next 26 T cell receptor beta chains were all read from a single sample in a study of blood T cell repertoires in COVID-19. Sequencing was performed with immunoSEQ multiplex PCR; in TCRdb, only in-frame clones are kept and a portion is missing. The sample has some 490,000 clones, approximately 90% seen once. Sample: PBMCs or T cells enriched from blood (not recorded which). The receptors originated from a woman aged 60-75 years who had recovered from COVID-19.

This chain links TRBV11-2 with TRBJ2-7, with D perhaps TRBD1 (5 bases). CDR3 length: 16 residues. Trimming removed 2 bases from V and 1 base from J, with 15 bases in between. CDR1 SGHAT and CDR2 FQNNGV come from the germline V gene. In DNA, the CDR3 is TGTGCCAGCAGCTTAAACCCAGGGTCCCCGTCCTACGAGCAGTACTTC. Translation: CASSLNPGSPSYEQYF.

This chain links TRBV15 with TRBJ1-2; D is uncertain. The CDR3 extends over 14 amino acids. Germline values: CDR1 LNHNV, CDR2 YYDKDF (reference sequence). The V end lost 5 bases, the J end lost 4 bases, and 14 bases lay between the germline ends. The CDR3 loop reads CATSLRGLSYGYTF. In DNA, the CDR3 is TGTGCCACCAGCCTCAGAGGCCTGTCCTATGGCTACACCTTC.

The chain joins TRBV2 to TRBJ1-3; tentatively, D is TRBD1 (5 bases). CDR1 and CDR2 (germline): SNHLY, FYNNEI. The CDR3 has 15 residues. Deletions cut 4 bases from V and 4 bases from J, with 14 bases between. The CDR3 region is CASSGGDQWGNTIYF. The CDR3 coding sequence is TGTGCCAGCAGTGGCGGGGACCAGTGGGGAAACACCATATATTTT. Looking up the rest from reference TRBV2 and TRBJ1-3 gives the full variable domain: EPEVTQTPSHQVTQMGQEVILRCVPISNHLYFYWYRQILGQKVEFLVSFYNNEISEKSEIFDDQFSVERPDGSNFTLKIRSTKLEDSAMYFCASSGGDQWGNTIYFGEGSWLTVV.

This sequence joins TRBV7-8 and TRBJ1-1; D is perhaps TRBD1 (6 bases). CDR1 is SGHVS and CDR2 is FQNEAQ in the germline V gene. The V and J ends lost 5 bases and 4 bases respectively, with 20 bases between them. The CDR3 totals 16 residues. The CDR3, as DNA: TGTGCCAGCAGCACCAATTACAGGGCAGGGAGCACTGAAGCTTTCTTT. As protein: CASSTNYRAGSTEAFF. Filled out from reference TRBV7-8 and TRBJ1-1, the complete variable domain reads GAGVSQSPRYKVAKRGQDVALRCDPISGHVSLFWYQQALGQGPEFLTYFQNEAQLDKSGLPSDRFFAERPEGSVSTLKIQRTQQEDSAVYLCASSTNYRAGSTEAFFGQGTRLTVV.

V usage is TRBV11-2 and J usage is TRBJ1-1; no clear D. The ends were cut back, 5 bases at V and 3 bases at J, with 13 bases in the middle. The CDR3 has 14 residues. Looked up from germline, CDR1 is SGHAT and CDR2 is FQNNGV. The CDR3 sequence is CASSRTAADTEAFF. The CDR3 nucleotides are TGTGCCAGCAGCCGAACCGCGGCGGACACTGAAGCTTTCTTT.

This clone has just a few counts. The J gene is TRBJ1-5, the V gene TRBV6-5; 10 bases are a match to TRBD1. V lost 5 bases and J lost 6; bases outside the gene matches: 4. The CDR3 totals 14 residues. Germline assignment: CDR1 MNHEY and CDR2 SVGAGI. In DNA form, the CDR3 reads TGTGCCAGCAGTAGACAGGGGGCGGTTCAGCCCCAGCATTTT. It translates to CASSRQGAVQPQHF.

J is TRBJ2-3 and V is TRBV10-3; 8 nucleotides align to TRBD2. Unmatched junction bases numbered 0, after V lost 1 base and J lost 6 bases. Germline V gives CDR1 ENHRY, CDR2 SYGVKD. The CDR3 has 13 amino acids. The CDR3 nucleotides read TGTGCCATCAGTGAGTTAGCGGGGGATACGCAGTATTTT. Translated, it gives CAISELAGDTQYF.

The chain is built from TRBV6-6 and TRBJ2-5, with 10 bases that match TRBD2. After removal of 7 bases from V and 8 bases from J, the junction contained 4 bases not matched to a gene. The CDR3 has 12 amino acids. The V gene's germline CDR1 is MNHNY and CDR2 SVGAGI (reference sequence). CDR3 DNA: TGTGCCAGCACTCTAGCGGGGGCCACCCAGTACTTC. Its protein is CASTLAGATQYF.

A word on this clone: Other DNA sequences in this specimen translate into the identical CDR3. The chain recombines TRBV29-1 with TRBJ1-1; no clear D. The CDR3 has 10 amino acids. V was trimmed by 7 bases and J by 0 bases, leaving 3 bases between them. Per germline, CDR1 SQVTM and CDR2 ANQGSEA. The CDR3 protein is CSGVNTEAFF. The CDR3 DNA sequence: TGCAGCGGAGTGAACACTGAAGCTTTCTTT.

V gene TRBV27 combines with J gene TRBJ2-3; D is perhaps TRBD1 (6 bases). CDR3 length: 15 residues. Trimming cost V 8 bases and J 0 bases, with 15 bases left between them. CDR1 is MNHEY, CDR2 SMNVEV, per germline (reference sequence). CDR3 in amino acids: CASWWTASSTDTQYF. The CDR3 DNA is TGTGCCAGCTGGTGGACAGCCTCTAGCACAGATACGCAGTATTTT.

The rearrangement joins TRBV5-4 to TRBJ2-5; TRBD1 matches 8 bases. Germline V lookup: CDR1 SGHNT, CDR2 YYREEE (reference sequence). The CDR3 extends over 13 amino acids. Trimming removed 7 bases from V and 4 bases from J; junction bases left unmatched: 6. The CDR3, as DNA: TGTGCCAGCCAGGGGCAGGGGGCAGAGACCCAGTACTTC. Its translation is CASQGQGAETQYF.

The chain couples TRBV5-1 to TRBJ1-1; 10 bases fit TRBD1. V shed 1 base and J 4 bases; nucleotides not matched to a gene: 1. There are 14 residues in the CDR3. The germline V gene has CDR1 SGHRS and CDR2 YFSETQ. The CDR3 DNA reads TGCGCCAGCAGCTTGAGGACAGGGGGCACTGAAGCTTTCTTT. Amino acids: CASSLRTGGTEAFF.

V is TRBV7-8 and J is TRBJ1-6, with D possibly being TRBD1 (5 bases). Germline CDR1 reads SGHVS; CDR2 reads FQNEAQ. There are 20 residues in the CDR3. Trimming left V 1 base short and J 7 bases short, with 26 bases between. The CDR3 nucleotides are TGTGCCAGCAGCTTAGGTCGTTTACAGGTCGGAAGGGCATGGAATTCACCCCTCCACTTT. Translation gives CASSLGRLQVGRAWNSPLHF.

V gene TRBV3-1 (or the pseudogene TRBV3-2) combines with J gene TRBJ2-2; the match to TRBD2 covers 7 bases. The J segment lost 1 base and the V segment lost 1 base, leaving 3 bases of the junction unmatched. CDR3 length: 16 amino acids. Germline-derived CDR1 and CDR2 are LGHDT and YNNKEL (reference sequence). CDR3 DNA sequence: TGTGCCAGCAGCCAAGTGTTAGCGGGGAACACCGGGGAGCTGTTTTTT. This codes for CASSQVLAGNTGELFF.

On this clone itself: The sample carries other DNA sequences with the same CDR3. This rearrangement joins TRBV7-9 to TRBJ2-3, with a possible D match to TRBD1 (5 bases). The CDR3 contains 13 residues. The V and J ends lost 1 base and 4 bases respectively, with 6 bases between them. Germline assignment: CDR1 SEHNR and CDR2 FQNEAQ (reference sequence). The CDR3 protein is CASSLVGPDTQYF. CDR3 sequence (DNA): TGTGCCAGCAGCTTAGTGGGGCCAGATACGCAGTATTTT.

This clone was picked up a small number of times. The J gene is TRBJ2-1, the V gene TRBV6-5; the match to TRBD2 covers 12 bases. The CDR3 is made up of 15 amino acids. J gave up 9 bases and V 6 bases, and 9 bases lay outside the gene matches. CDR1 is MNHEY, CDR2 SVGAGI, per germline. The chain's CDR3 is CASSTLLAGGSEQFF. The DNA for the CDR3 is TGTGCCAGCAGCACACTCCTAGCGGGGGGGAGTGAGCAGTTCTTC.

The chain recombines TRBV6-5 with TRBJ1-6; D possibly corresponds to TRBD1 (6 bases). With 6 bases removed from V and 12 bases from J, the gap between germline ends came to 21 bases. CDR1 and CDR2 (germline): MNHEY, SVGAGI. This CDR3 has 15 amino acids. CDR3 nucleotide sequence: TGTGCCAGCAGGGATTCGCTAGGGGGACTATTACCCCTCCACTTT. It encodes CASRDSLGGLLPLHF.

CDR3 sequence: CASSPGGLAGTYEQYF. CDR3 sequence (DNA): TGTGCCAGCAGCCCAGGGGGGCTAGCGGGGACCTACGAGCAGTACTTC. The chain joins TRBV7-2 to TRBJ2-7; 9 nucleotides agree with TRBD2. The V gene's germline CDR1 is SGHTA and CDR2 FQGNSA. The V and J ends lost 5 bases and 2 bases, in that order; junction bases with no gene match: 10. The CDR3 covers 16 residues.

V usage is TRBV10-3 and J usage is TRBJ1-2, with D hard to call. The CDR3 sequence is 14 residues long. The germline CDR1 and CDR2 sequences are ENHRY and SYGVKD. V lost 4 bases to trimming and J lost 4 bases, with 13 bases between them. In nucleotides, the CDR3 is TGTGCCATCAGTGGACGAGAGGGAACCTATGGCTACACCTTC. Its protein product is CAISGREGTYGYTF.

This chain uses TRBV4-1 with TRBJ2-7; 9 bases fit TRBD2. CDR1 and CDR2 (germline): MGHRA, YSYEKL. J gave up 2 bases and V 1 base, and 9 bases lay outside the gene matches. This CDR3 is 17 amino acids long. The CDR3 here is CASSQGLAGRRTYEQYF. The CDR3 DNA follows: TGCGCCAGCAGCCAAGGCCTAGCGGGGAGGAGGACCTACGAGCAGTACTTC.

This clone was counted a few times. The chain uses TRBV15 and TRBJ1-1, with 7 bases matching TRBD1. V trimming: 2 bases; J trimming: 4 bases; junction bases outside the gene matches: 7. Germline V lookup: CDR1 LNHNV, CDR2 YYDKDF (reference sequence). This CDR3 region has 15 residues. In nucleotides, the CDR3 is TGTGCCACCAGCAGACTTAAGACAGGGAGCACTGAAGCTTTCTTT. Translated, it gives CATSRLKTGSTEAFF.

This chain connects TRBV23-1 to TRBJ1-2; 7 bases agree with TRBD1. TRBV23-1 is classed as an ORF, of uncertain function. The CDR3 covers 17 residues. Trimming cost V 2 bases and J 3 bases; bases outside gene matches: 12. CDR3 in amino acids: CASSQPIRQGWDYGYTF. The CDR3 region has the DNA TGCGCCAGCAGTCAACCTATTCGACAGGGTTGGGACTATGGCTACACCTTC.

This CDR3 is CASSLSLPGQHTGELFF. The DNA of the CDR3 is TGTGCCAGCAGTTTATCCCTACCGGGACAGCACACCGGGGAGCTGTTTTTT. This chain uses TRBV27 with TRBJ2-2, with 7 bases that match TRBD1. V was clipped by 0 bases and J by 3 bases; unmatched bases: 7. The length of the CDR3 is 17 residues. The germline gives CDR1 MNHEY, CDR2 SMNVEV (reference sequence).

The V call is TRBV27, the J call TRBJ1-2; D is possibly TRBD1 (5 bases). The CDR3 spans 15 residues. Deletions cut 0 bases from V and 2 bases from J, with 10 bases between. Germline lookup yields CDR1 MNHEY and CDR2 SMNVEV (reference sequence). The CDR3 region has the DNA TGTGCCAGCAGTTTATCGTCAGGGCGGAACTATGGCTACACCTTC. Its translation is CASSLSSGRNYGYTF.

CDR3 nucleotide sequence: TGTGCCATCAGTGGCGACAGGGACACCGGGGAGCTGTTTTTT. Protein: CAISGDRDTGELFF. This chain links TRBV10-3 with TRBJ2-2; 7 positions match TRBD1. Germline V lookup: CDR1 ENHRY, CDR2 SYGVKD. V lost 4 bases and J lost 3; bases outside the gene matches: 2. The CDR3 has 14 residues.

The CDR3 is CASSQVRLAGHNEQFF. The CDR3 DNA reads TGTGCCAGCAGCCAAGTGAGACTAGCGGGGCACAATGAGCAGTTCTTC. The V call is TRBV4-2, the J call TRBJ2-1; 11 bases match TRBD2. Germline V gene sequence: CDR1 LGHNA, CDR2 YNFKEQ. Trimming removed 1 base from V and 5 bases from J; junction bases left unmatched: 4. The CDR3 sequence is 16 residues long.